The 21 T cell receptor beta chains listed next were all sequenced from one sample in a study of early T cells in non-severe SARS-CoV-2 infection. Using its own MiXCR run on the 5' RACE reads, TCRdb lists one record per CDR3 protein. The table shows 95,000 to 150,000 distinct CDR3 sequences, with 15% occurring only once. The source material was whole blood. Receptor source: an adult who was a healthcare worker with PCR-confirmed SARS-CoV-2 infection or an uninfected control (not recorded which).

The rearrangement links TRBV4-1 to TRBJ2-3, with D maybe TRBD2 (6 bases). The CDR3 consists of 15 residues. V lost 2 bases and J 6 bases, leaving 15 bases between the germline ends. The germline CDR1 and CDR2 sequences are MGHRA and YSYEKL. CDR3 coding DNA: TGCGCCAGCAGCCAATTCGCGGGGAGAGCGGATACGCAGTATTTT. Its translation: CASSQFAGRADTQYF.

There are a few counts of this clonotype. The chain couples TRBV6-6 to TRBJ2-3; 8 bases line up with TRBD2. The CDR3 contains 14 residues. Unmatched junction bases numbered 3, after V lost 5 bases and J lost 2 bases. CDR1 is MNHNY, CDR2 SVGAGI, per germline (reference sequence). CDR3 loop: CASSSGGNTDTQYF. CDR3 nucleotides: TGTGCCAGCAGTAGCGGGGGAAACACAGATACGCAGTATTTT.

CDR3 nucleotides: TGTGCCAGCAGCTTAGATCTGGGATTGTTTGGCTACACCTTC. As protein: CASSLDLGLFGYTF. J is TRBJ1-2 and V is TRBV11-2; unclear D gene. Looked up from germline, CDR1 is SGHAT and CDR2 is FQNNGV. CDR3 size: 14 residues. Trimming left V 0 bases short and J 7 bases short, with 12 bases between. The variable domain in full, completed from reference TRBV11-2 and TRBJ1-2, reads EAGVAQSPRYKIIEKRQSVAFWCNPISGHATLYWYQQILGQGPKLLIQFQNNGVVDDSQLPKDRFSAERLKGVDSTLKIQPAKLEDSAVYLCASSLDLGLFGYTFGSGTRLTVV.

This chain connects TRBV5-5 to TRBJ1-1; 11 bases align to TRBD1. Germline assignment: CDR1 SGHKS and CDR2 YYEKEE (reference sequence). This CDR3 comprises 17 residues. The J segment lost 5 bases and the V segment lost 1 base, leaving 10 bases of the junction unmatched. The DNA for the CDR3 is TGTGCCAGCAGCTTGAAAGGACAGGGGGCGCTTGAAACTGAAGCTTTCTTT. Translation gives CASSLKGQGALETEAFF.

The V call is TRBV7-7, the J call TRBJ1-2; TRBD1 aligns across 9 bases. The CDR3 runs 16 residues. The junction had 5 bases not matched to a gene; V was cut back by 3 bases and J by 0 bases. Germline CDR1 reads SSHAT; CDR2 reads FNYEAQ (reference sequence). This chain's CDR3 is CASSLSGTGSNYGYTF. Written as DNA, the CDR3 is TGTGCCAGCAGCTTGTCCGGGACAGGGTCTAACTATGGCTACACCTTC.

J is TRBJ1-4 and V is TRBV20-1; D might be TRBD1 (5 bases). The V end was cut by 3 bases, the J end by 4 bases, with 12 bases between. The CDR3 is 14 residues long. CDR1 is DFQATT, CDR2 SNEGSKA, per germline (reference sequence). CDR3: CSASHGASNEKLFF. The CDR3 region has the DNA TGCAGTGCTAGCCACGGGGCCAGTAATGAAAAACTGTTTTTT.

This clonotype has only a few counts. The CDR3 spells CASSLMGQGDIQYF. CDR3 DNA sequence: TGTGCCAGCAGCTTGATGGGGCAGGGGGACATTCAGTACTTC. V usage is TRBV7-3 and J usage is TRBJ2-4, with 7 bases fitting TRBD1. Trimming cost V 3 bases and J 8 bases; bases outside gene matches: 7. This CDR3 is built from 14 residues. The germline gives CDR1 SGHTA, CDR2 FQGTGA.

The CDR3 nucleotides are TGTGCCAGCAGCGTAGAAAGTGGGACTGAAGCTTTCTTT. Translation gives CASSVESGTEAFF. This chain connects TRBV9 to TRBJ1-1; D uncertain. Deletions cut 0 bases from V and 5 bases from J, with 8 bases between. Germline V gene data show CDR1 as SGDLS and CDR2 as YYNGEE. The CDR3 runs 13 residues. Using reference TRBV9 and TRBJ1-1 for the parts outside the CDR3, the full variable domain is DSGVTQTPKHLITATGQRVTLRCSPRSGDLSVYWYQQSLDQGLQFLIQYYNGEERAKGNILERFSAQQFPDLHSELNLSSLELGDSALYFCASSVESGTEAFFGQGTRLTVV.

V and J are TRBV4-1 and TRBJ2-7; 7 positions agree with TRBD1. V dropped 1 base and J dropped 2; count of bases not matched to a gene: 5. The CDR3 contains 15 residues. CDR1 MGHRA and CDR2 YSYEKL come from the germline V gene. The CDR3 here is CASSQGQGVAYEQYF. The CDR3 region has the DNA TGCGCCAGCAGCCAAGGCCAGGGGGTTGCCTACGAGCAGTACTTC.

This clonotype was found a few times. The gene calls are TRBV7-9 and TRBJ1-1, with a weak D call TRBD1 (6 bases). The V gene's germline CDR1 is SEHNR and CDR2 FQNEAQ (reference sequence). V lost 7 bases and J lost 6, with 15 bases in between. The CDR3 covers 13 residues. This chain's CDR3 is CASTLGGLAEAFF. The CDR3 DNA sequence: TGTGCCAGCACCCTAGGGGGGTTGGCTGAAGCTTTCTTT.

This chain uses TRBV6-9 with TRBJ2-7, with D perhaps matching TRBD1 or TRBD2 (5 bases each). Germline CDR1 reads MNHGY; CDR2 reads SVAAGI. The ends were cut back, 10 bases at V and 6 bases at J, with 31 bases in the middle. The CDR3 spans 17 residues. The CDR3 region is CATLPQKGSPPPLEQYF. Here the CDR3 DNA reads TGTGCCACCCTCCCCCAAAAGGGGAGTCCCCCTCCCCTCGAGCAGTACTTC.

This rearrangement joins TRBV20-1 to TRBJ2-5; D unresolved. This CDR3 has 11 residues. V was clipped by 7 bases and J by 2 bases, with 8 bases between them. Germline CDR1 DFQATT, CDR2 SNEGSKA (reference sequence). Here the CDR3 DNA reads TGCAGTGGTATAGGTCAAGAGACCCAGTACTTC. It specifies CSGIGQETQYF.

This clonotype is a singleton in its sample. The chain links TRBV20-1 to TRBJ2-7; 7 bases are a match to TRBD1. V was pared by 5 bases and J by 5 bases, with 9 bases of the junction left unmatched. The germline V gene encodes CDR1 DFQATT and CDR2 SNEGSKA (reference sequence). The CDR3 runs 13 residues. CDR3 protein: CSARQLQGNEQYF. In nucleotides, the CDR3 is TGCAGTGCTCGACAACTACAGGGGAACGAGCAGTACTTC.

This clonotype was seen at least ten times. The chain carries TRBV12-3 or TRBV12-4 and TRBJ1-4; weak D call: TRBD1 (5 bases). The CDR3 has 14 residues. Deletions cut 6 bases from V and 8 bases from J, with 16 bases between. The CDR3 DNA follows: TGTGCCAGCAGCAGGACATCCGAGGACGAAAAACTGTTTTTT. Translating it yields CASSRTSEDEKLFF.

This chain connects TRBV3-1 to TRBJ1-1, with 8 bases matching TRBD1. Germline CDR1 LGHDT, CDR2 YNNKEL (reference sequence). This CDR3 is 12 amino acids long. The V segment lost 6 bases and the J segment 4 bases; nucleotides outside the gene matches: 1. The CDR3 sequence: CASRQGGTEAFF. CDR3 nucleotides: TGTGCCAGCAGACAGGGGGGCACTGAAGCTTTCTTT.

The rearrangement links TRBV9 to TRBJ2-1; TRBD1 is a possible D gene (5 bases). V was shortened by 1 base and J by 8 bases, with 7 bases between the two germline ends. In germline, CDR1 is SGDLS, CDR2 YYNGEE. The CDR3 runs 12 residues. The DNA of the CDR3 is TGTGCCAGCAGCGTAAGGGGCGATGAGCAGTTCTTC. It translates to CASSVRGDEQFF.

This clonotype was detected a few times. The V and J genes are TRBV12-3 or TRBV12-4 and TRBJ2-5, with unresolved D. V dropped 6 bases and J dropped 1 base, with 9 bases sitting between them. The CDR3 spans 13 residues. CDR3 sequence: CASSNRGQETQYF. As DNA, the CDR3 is TGTGCCAGCAGCAACAGAGGCCAAGAGACCCAGTACTTC.

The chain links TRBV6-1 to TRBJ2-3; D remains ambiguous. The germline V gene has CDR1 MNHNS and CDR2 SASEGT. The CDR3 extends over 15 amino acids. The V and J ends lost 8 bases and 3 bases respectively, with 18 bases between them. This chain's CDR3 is CASQDARLRTDTQYF. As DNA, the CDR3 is TGTGCCAGCCAGGACGCCCGCCTTCGTACAGATACGCAGTATTTT.

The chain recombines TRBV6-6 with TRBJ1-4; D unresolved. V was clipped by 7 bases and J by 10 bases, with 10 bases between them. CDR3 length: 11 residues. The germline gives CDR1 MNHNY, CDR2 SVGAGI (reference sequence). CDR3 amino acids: CASTPGGKLFF. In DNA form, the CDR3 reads TGTGCCAGCACCCCCGGAGGAAAACTGTTTTTT.

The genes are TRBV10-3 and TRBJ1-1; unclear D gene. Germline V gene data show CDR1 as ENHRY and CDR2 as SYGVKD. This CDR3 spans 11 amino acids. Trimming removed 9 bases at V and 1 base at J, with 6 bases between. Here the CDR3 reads CAISWNTEAFF. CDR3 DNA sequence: TGTGCCATTTCGTGGAACACTGAAGCTTTCTTT.

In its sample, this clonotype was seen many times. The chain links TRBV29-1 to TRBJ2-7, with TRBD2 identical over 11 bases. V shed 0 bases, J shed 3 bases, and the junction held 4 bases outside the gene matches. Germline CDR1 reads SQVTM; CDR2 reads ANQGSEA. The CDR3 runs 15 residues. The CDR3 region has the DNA TGCAGCGTTGAAGAGACTAGCGGGGAATACTACGAGCAGTACTTC. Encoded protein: CSVEETSGEYYEQYF.